Presented here are 5 T cell receptor beta chains from one specimen sequenced in a study of vaccination effects on CD4 cells after COVID-19. These TCRs are of unknown antigen specificity. Sequenced by immunoSEQ multiplex PCR; TCRdb stores in-frame clones only, minus some. The sample contains about 38,000 clones, approximately 70% of which appear only once. Sequencing in the ViraFEST assay came after antigen-specific CD4+ T cells had been expanded with viral peptide pools, which were used to stimulate PBMC. CD4+ T cell isolation took place after less than 13 days of culture. Nucleocapsid antibody tests were negative, and the vaccine recipients had no prior SARS-CoV-2 infection. The specimen was CD4+ T cells from PBMCs cultured with SARS-CoV-2 spike peptides, collected before COVID-19 vaccination. The origin of the receptors is a human donor who received a COVID-19 vaccine.

The V call is TRBV21-1, the J call TRBJ2-7; the tabulated D call, TRBD2, remains unverified against the DNA. TRBV21-1 is a listed pseudogene. The CDR3 contains 17 residues. CDR3: CASSKPGYGGGSYEQYF. The CDR3 nucleotides are TGTGCCAGCAGCAAGCCGGGGTATGGCGGCGGATCCTACGAGCAGTACTTC.

The J gene is TRBJ2-3, the V gene TRBV7-9; the D is unclear. Trimming took off 5 bases at V and 4 bases at J, with 13 bases between the two ends. From germline, CDR1 is SEHNR and CDR2 FQNEAQ (reference sequence). The CDR3 length is 14 residues. The CDR3 nucleotides are TGTGCCAGCAGCACCGACGGAGCCCCAGATACGCAGTATTTT. Translated, it gives CASSTDGAPDTQYF.

The chain recombines TRBV6-5 with TRBJ1-5, with 8 positions matching TRBD1. V shed 0 bases and J 6 bases; nucleotides not matched to a gene: 7. Per germline, CDR1 MNHEY and CDR2 SVGAGI. The CDR3 loop spans 16 amino acids. The CDR3 is CASSYSRQGIRQPQHF. The CDR3 region has the DNA TGTGCCAGCAGTTACTCGCGACAGGGGATCCGTCAGCCCCAGCATTTT.

The chain couples TRBV11-2 to TRBJ2-1; D is ambiguous. The germline V gene encodes CDR1 SGHAT and CDR2 FQNNGV. V was clipped by 0 bases and J by 1 base, with 10 bases between them. This CDR3 comprises 16 residues. The CDR3 DNA sequence: TGTGCCAGCAGCTTAGAATTACGGGCATCCTACAATGAGCAGTTCTTC. Translated: CASSLELRASYNEQFF.

V gene TRBV28 combines with J gene TRBJ2-3; TRBD2 agrees at 11 bases. Trimming removed 6 bases from V and 2 bases from J; junction bases left unmatched: 4. The CDR3 length is 15 residues. Germline V gives CDR1 MDHEN, CDR2 SYDVKM. This CDR3 reads CASRLAGEATDTQYF. CDR3 bases: TGTGCCAGCAGACTAGCGGGAGAGGCCACAGATACGCAGTATTTT.